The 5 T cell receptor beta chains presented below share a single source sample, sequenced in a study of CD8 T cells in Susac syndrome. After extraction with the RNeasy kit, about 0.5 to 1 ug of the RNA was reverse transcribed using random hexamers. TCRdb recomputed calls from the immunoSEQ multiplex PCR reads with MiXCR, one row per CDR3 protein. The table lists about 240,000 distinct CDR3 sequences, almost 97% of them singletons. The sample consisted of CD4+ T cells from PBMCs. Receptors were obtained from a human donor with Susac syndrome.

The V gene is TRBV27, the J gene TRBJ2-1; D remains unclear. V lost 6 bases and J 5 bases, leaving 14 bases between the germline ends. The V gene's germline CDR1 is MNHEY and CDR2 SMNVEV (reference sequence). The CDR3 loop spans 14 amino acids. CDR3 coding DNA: TGTGCCAGCAGGAATTACGGCAGAGACAATGAGCAGTTCTTC. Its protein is CASRNYGRDNEQFF.

The CDR3 loop reads CASSQLLAGVEEQFF. The CDR3 DNA reads as TGTGCCAGCAGCCAATTACTAGCGGGAGTAGAAGAGCAGTTCTTC. The chain combines TRBV14 with TRBJ2-1; 11 bases are a match to TRBD2. CDR3 length equals 15 residues. Germline CDR1 and CDR2: SGHDN and FVKESK. Trimming cost V 2 bases and J 10 bases; bases outside gene matches: 7. Combining the CDR3 with reference TRBV14 and TRBJ2-1 gives the whole variable domain EAGVTQFPSHSVIEKGQTVTLRCDPISGHDNLYWYRRVMGKEIKFLLHFVKESKQDESGMPNNRFLAERTGGTYSTLKVQPAELEDSGVYFCASSQLLAGVEEQFFGPGTRLTVL.

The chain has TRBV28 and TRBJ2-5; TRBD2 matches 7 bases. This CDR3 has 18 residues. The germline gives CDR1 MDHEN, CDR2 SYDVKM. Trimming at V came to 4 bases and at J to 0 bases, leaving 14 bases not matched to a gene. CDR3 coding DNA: TGTGCCAGCAGTTATTCAGCGGGACCTTCAATGTACCAAGAGACCCAGTACTTC. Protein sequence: CASSYSAGPSMYQETQYF. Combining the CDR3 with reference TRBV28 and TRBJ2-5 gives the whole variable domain DVKVTQSSRYLVKRTGEKVFLECVQDMDHENMFWYRQDPGLGLRLIYFSYDVKMKEKGDIPEGYSVSREKKERFSLILESASTNQTSMYLCASSYSAGPSMYQETQYFGPGTRLLVL.

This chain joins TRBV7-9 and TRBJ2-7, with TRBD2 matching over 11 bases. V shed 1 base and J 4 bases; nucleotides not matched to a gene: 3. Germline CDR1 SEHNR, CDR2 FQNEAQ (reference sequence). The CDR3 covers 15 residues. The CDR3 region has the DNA TGTGCCAGCAGCTTAGATAGCGGGAGGGCGTACGAGCAGTACTTC. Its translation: CASSLDSGRAYEQYF.

The CDR3 DNA is TGTGCATCGGACAGGGCGAACACTGAAGCTTTCTTT. Its protein is CASDRANTEAFF. The chain uses TRBV30 and TRBJ1-1, with 8 bases lining up with TRBD1. The CDR3 runs 12 residues. The germline V gene encodes CDR1 GTSNPN and CDR2 SVGIG (reference sequence). The variable domain in full, with the rest retrieved from reference TRBV30 and TRBJ1-1, is SQTIHQWPATLVQPVGSPLSLECTVEGTSNPNLYWYRQAAGRGLQLLFYSVGIGQISSEVPQNLSASRPQDRQFILSSKKLLLSDSGFYLCASDRANTEAFFGQGTRLTVV.